The rows below give T cell receptor beta chains drawn from one sample of a study of T cell repertoires in ileal Crohn's disease. Repertoires were generated with immunoSEQ multiplex PCR, while TCRdb's copy carries only in-frame clones and drops some. The repertoire includes some 10,000 clones, about two thirds of them detected once, and over 6% sits in the top ten. The sample consisted of ileal tissue. These receptors were collected from an adult with Crohn's disease. Each CDR3 is given with its conserved first and last residue. D genes are given only for firm matches. Clone size is given for some rows only: seen once, a few or many times, or a class if the clone is expanded.

V: TRBV29-1
J: TRBJ2-4
size: .
D: TRBD1
CDR3: CSGGQGRNIQYF
DNA: TGCAGCGGTGGACAGGGGAGGAACATTCAGTACTTC

V: TRBV19
J: TRBJ2-2
size: .
D: TRBD1
CDR3: CASSTRQGRAGELFF
DNA: TGTGCCAGTAGTACCCGACAGGGGCGGGCCGGGGAGCTGTTTTTT

V: TRBV27
J: TRBJ2-7
size: .
D: TRBD2
CDR3: CASSLHAGGGAYEQYF
DNA: TGTGCCAGCAGTTTGCACGCGGGAGGAGGAGCGTACGAGCAGTACTTC

V: TRBV25-1
J: TRBJ2-7
size: .
D: TRBD1
CDR3: CASSVNGQGAGYEQYF
DNA: TGTGCCAGCAGTGTAAACGGACAGGGGGCGGGCTACGAGCAGTACTTC

V: TRBV19
J: TRBJ2-7
size: .
D: TRBD1
CDR3: CASSRRGRSYEQYF
DNA: TGTGCCAGTAGTAGAAGGGGGCGCTCCTACGAGCAGTACTTC

V: TRBV28
J: TRBJ1-1
size: .
D: TRBD1
CDR3: CASLTGGLNTEAFF
DNA: TGTGCCAGCCTCACAGGGGGTCTGAACACTGAAGCTTTCTTT

V: TRBV7-9
J: TRBJ2-1
size: .
D: .
CDR3: CASSQRVGLGNEQFF
DNA: TGTGCCAGCAGCCAGAGGGTCGGTTTGGGGAATGAGCAGTTCTTC

V: TRBV6-1
J: TRBJ1-3
size: few
D: .
CDR3: CASSPTRGSGNTIYF
DNA: TGTGCCAGCAGCCCCACCAGGGGCTCTGGAAACACCATATATTTT

V: TRBV6-5
J: TRBJ1-5
size: .
D: .
CDR3: CASSPAGSDQPQHF
DNA: TGTGCCAGCAGCCCCGCAGGGTCCGATCAGCCCCAGCATTTT

V: TRBV7-9
J: TRBJ2-7
size: .
D: TRBD2
CDR3: CASCHGEGSYEQYF
DNA: TGTGCCAGCTGCCACGGGGAGGGCTCCTACGAGCAGTACTTC

V: TRBV2
J: TRBJ2-1
size: .
D: .
CDR3: CASSERLREEGNEQFF
DNA: TGTGCCAGCAGTGAACGGTTGCGGGAAGAGGGGAATGAGCAGTTCTTC

V: TRBV6-5
J: TRBJ1-2
size: .
D: .
CDR3: CASSYSGGRNGYTF
DNA: TGTGCCAGCAGTTACTCCGGGGGACGTAATGGCTACACCTTC

V: TRBV6-1
J: TRBJ2-7
size: .
D: TRBD2
CDR3: CASSEGTSDGSYEQYF
DNA: TGTGCCAGCAGTGAAGGAACTAGCGACGGCTCCTACGAGCAGTACTTC

V: TRBV13
J: TRBJ1-2
size: .
D: .
CDR3: CASSLGGGGPYGYTF
DNA: TGTGCCAGCAGCTTAGGCGGGGGAGGGCCATATGGCTACACCTTC

V: TRBV7-2
J: TRBJ2-7
size: .
D: .
CDR3: CASSLGAASSYEQYF
DNA: TGTGCCAGCAGCTTAGGGGCAGCCTCCTCCTACGAGCAGTACTTC

V: TRBV7-9
J: TRBJ2-7
size: .
D: TRBD1
CDR3: CASSLVGGTGPYEQYF
DNA: TGTGCCAGCAGCTTAGTTGGAGGGACAGGACCCTACGAGCAGTACTTC